This T cell receptor (beta chain) was documented in a study of shared clonotypes between healthy human individuals. Study details: CD8 memory received one plate per donor, CD8 naive two, CD4 memory three and CD4 naive three.

Broader study findings: Even with large depth, rarefaction showed that sorted-subset sequencing was incomplete.

Points on this clone: Its antigen remains unknown.

Sorted-subset replicate PCR reactions were performed with approximately 0.2 ug DNA, corresponding to roughly 30,000 T cell genomes. The repertoire was sequenced with immunoSEQ multiplex PCR; TCRdb's copy has only in-frame clones and lacks some. The top ten clones hold more than 1.5% of a sample with more than 2 million clones, around 93% of them seen once. Terminally differentiated effector memory CD45RA+ cells were excluded by CCR7 positive selection of CD45RO-negative cells. The source of this sequence is a man aged 18 to 35 in good health. Some clones in this sample may be carry-over from other donors' samples. Sequenced sample: naive CD8+ T cells from PBMCs.

DNA for the CDR3: TGTGCCAGCTCGCTGGGGGACACCATATATTTT. Its protein is CASSLGDTIYF. The V gene is TRBV28, the J gene TRBJ1-3; a possible D gene is TRBD1 (5 bases). V was shortened by 8 bases and J by 8 bases, with 10 bases between the two germline ends. The CDR3 consists of 11 residues. Germline assignment: CDR1 MDHEN and CDR2 SYDVKM.